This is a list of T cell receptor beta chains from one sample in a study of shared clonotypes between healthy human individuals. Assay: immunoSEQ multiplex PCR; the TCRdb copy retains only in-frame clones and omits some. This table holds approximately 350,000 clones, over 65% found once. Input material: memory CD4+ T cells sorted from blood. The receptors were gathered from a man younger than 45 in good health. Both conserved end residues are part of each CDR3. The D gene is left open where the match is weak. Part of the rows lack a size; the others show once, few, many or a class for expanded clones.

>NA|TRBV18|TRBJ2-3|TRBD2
CASSPPGLAGSTDTQYF
TGTGCCAGCTCACCACCGGGATTAGCGGGGAGCACAGATACGCAGTATTTT
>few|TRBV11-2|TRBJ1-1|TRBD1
CASSLSTGWGTEAFF
TGTGCCAGCAGCTTGTCGACAGGGTGGGGGACTGAAGCTTTCTTT
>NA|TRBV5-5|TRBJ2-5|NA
CASSWAEETQYF
TGTGCCAGCAGCTGGGCGGAGGAGACCCAGTACTTC
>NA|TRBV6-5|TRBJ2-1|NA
CASSYSGPNYNEQFF
TGTGCCAGCAGTTACTCGGGACCGAACTACAATGAGCAGTTCTTC
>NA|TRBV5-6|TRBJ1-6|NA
CASSLRDSSISPLHF
TGTGCCAGCAGCTTGCGGGATTCTTCAATTTCACCCCTCCACTTT
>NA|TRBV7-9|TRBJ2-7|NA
CASSLNSYEQYF
TGTGCCAGCAGCTTAAACTCCTACGAGCAGTACTTC
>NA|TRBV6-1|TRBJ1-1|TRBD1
CASSKGQYTEAFF
TGTGCCAGCAGCAAGGGACAGTACACTGAAGCTTTCTTT
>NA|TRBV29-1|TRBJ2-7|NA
CSVEDLPPRSEQYF
TGCAGCGTTGAAGATCTTCCGCCCCGTTCCGAGCAGTACTTC
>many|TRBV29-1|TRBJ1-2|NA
CSVRDSSNYGYTF
TGCAGCGTTCGTGACAGTTCTAACTATGGCTACACCTTC
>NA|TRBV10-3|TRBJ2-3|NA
CAISESKFGADTQYF
TGTGCCATCAGTGAGTCGAAATTTGGGGCAGATACGCAGTATTTT
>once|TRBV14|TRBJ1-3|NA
CASSQVGSGNTIYF
TGTGCCAGCAGCCAAGTTGGTTCGGGAAACACCATATATTTT
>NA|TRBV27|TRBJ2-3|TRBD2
CASSLASGMVDTQYF
TGTGCCAGCAGTTTGGCTAGCGGGATGGTGGATACGCAGTATTTT
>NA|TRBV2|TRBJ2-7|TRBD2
CASSDGGLAGYEQYF
TGTGCCAGCAGTGATGGAGGTCTAGCGGGATACGAGCAGTACTTC
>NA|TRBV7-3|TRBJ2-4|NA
CASSLSSRNIQYF
TGTGCCAGCAGCTTAAGTAGTCGGAACATTCAGTACTTC
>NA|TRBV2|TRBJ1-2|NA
CASKEGMVYGYTF
TGTGCCAGCAAGGAGGGGATGGTCTATGGCTACACCTTC
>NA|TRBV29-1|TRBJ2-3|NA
CSVESVDTQYF
TGCAGCGTTGAAAGCGTAGATACGCAGTATTTT
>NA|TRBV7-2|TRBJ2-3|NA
CASSSAGTDTQYF
TGTGCCAGCAGCTCAGCGGGCACAGATACGCAGTATTTT
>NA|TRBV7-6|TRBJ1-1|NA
CASSLRQSATEAFF
TGTGCCAGCAGCTTACGGCAGTCCGCCACTGAAGCTTTCTTT
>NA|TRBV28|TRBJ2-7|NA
CASNLYGVRYEQYF
TGTGCCAGCAATTTGTATGGCGTTCGCTACGAGCAGTACTTC
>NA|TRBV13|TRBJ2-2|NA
CASSLRVDTGELFF
TGTGCCAGCAGCTTAAGAGTCGACACCGGGGAGCTGTTTTTT
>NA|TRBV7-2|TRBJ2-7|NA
CASSPGTYYEQYF
TGTGCCAGCAGCCCCGGGACATACTACGAGCAGTACTTC
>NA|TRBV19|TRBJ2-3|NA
CASHPSQARDTQYF
TGTGCCAGTCACCCGAGTCAGGCGAGGGATACGCAGTATTTT
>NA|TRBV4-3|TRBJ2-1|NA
CASSQELMAHEQFF
TGCGCCAGCAGCCAAGAACTGATGGCGCATGAGCAGTTCTTC
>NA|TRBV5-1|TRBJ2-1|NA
CASAMREENEQFF
TGCGCCAGCGCCATGAGGGAGGAAAATGAGCAGTTCTTC
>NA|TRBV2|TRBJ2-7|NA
CASTRGTNYEQYF
TGTGCCAGCACCCGGGGCACAAACTACGAGCAGTACTTC
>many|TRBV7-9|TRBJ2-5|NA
CASSLIAETQYF
TGTGCCAGCAGCCTCATAGCAGAGACCCAGTACTTC
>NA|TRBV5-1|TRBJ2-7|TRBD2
CASSYGTSAYEQYF
TGCGCCAGCAGCTACGGGACTAGCGCCTACGAGCAGTACTTC
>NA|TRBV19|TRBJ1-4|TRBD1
CASTLRDRGRESLNEKLFF
TGTGCCAGTACCCTACGGGACAGGGGGCGAGAGTCCCTTAATGAAAAACTGTTTTTT
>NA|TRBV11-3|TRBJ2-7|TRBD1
CASSLTGASYEQYF
TGTGCCAGCAGCTTAACAGGGGCGTCCTACGAGCAGTACTTC
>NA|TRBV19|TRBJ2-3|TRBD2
CASSPLAGGVTDTQYF
TGTGCCAGTAGTCCACTAGCGGGAGGGGTCACAGATACGCAGTATTTT
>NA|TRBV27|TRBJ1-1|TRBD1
CASSSISRRGQTFF
TGTGCCAGCAGTTCCATATCTCGCAGGGGGCAGACTTTCTTT
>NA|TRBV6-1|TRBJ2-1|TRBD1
CASMGQGAWNEQFF
TGTGCCAGCATGGGTCAGGGGGCGTGGAATGAGCAGTTCTTC
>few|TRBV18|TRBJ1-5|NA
CASSPLREQPQHF
TGTGCCAGCTCACCACTTCGGGAACAGCCCCAGCATTTT
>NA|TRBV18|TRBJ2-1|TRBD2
CASSQSGGGTYNEQFF
TGTGCCAGCTCACAGTCGGGAGGGGGAACCTACAATGAGCAGTTCTTC
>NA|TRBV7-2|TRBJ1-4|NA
CASSKGLGTTNEKLFF
TGTGCCAGCAGCAAGGGCTTAGGGACAACTAATGAAAAACTGTTTTTT
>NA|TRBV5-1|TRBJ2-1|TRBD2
CASSFSAGVVEEQFF
TGCGCCAGCAGCTTTTCAGCGGGAGTGGTAGAGGAGCAGTTCTTC
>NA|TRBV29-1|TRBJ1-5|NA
CSVGAADGPQHF
TGCAGCGTTGGGGCAGCTGATGGTCCCCAGCATTTT